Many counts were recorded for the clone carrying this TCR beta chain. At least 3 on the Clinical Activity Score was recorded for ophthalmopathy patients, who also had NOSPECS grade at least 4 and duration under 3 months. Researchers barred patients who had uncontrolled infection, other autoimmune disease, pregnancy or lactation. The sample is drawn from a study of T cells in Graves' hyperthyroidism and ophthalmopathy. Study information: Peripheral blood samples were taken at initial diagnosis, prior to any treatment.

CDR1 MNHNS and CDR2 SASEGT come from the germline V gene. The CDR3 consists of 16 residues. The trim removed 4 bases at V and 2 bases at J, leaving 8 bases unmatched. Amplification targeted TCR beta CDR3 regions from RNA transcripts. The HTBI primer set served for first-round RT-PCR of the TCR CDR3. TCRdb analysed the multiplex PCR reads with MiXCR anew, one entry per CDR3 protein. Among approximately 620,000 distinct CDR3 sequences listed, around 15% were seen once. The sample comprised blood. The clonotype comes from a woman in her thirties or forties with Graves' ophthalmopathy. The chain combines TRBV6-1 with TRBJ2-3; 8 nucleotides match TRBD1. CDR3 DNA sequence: TGTGCCAGCAGTGGCCCGAAGGGACAGGCCACAGATACGCAGTATTTT. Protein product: CASSGPKGQATDTQYF.